The present TCR beta chain was sequenced within a study of T cells in Graves' hyperthyroidism and ophthalmopathy. Study-level background: Peripheral blood sampling occurred at initial diagnosis, before any treatment.

It was RNA transcripts that yielded the amplified TCR beta CDR3 regions. The primer set for the first-round RT-PCR of the TCR CDR3 was HTBI. TCRdb recomputed calls from the multiplex PCR reads with MiXCR, one row per CDR3 protein. The sample has 600,000 to 650,000 distinct CDR3 sequences, roughly 20% seen once. This clonotype was detected ten times or more. Its target is not known. Broader study findings: Blood samples included most of the expanded thyroid clonotypes exceeding 0.001.

Disease duration was under 3 months in the ophthalmopathy patients, who also had a Clinical Activity Score of at least 3 and a NOSPECS grade of at least 4. Clinicians diagnosed patients from clinical symptoms, serum thyroxine and TRAb, thyroid ultrasound and orbital computed tomography. V was pared by 4 bases and J by 3 bases, with 7 bases of the junction left unmatched. The length of the CDR3 is 15 residues. Germline V gives CDR1 SGHTA, CDR2 FQGNSA. The chain is built from TRBV7-2 and TRBJ2-7; TRBD1 aligns across 9 bases. The sequenced sample was blood. The sequence was obtained from a man under 40 with Graves' ophthalmopathy. In DNA, the CDR3 is TGTGCCAGCAGCTATGGGACAGGGCATGGCTACGAGCAGTACTTC. This gives the protein CASSYGTGHGYEQYF. The complete variable domain, with remaining parts taken from reference TRBV7-2 and TRBJ2-7, reads GAGVSQSPSNKVTEKGKDVELRCDPISGHTALYWYRQSLGQGLEFLIYFQGNSAPDKSGLPSDRFSAERTGGSVSTLTIQRTQQEDSAVYLCASSYGTGHGYEQYFGPGTRLTVT.